This T cell receptor (beta chain) originates from a study of long-term antiretroviral therapy in people with HIV. Study-level background: When the earliest samples were collected, ART was typically delayed until CD4 counts fell.

V was pared by 4 bases and J by 3 bases, with 6 bases of the junction left unmatched. CDR1 is LGHNA, CDR2 YNFKEQ, per germline. This CDR3 region has 16 residues. Researchers report immunoSEQ v3.0 was run at survey level. TCRdb's table, derived via immunoSEQ multiplex PCR, lists solely in-frame clones and lacks some. The data hold around 29,000 clones, with about 95% observed a single time. It was in the United States that all participants with HIV were treated. In each sample, roughly 0.9-10 million cryopreserved PBMC were present before DNA extraction. As regards this clone: Its antigen is unidentified.

The study's findings and limits: Clonotypes expanded prior to ART showed repertoire dominance at all sampled time points.

The chain uses TRBV4-2 and TRBJ2-7; TRBD2 agrees at 13 bases. The sequence was obtained from a man aged 30 to 39 with HIV. Sequenced here: unsorted PBMCs, sampled 6 to 6.5 years after starting antiretroviral therapy. CDR3 loop: CASSPGLAGESYEQYF. The CDR3 DNA is TGTGCCAGCAGCCCTGGACTAGCGGGAGAAAGCTACGAGCAGTACTTC.